This T cell receptor (beta chain) was obtained from a study of blood T cell repertoires in COVID-19. For the study at large: Sample material is recorded as cDNA or gDNA derived from T cells, B-cell-depleted T cells, or PBMCs.

The CDR3 spans 16 residues. V gave up 1 base and J gave up 0 bases; unmatched junction bases: 0. CDR1 SGHDN and CDR2 FVKESK come from the germline V gene. In the original processing: For nucleated cells, counts were estimated from reference gene primer amplification. Some clones are missing from TCRdb's copy, which holds only in-frame ones; the method was immunoSEQ multiplex PCR. The V and J calls and clone size come from that table; D and trimming were worked out from the DNA. The sample holds around 220,000 clones, 90% seen once. This chain connects TRBV14 to TRBJ2-1, with TRBD2 matching 10 bases. The TCR comes from a man aged 25 to 45 who had been exposed to COVID-19. The sequenced material came from PBMCs or T cells enriched from blood (not recorded which). CDR3: CASSQVAGGSYNEQFF. In nucleotides, the CDR3 is TGTGCCAGCAGCCAAGTAGCGGGGGGCTCCTACAATGAGCAGTTCTTC.